The 17 T cell receptor beta chains reported below all come from one sample, sequenced in a study of cytomegalovirus exposure and HLA in healthy donors. The table came from immunoSEQ multiplex PCR; TCRdb's copy has only in-frame clones and leaves some out. Counted here are 150,000 or so clones, around 84% occurring once; the ten biggest clones make up around 2.1%. Sequences were obtained from PBMCs. The receptors stem from a human donor in good health.

This clone came up once. The rearrangement uses TRBV6-4 and TRBJ2-3; D is uncertain. Trimming took off 5 bases at V and 1 base at J, with 7 bases between the two ends. The CDR3 has 13 residues. Per germline, CDR1 MRHNA and CDR2 SNTAGT. This CDR3 is CASSTTGTDTQYF. Here the CDR3 DNA reads TGTGCCAGCAGTACAACAGGCACAGATACGCAGTATTTT.

In this sample, this clone turned up once. CDR3 DNA sequence: TGTGCCAGCAGTCAAACCGGGACAGTCGCAACCTACGAGCAGTACTTC. Translation: CASSQTGTVATYEQYF. The chain carries TRBV2 and TRBJ2-7; 7 bases align to TRBD1. Germline-derived CDR1 and CDR2 are SNHLY and FYNNEI. V shed 5 bases and J 2 bases; nucleotides not matched to a gene: 12. The length of the CDR3 is 16 residues.

The V gene is TRBV27, the J gene TRBJ1-2; 8 positions match TRBD1. V gave up 6 bases and J gave up 7 bases; unmatched junction bases: 7. CDR1 is MNHEY, CDR2 SMNVEV, per germline (reference sequence). The CDR3 totals 13 residues. This CDR3 is CASSLQGGGGYTF. The CDR3 DNA reads as TGTGCCAGCAGCCTACAGGGGGGGGGTGGCTACACCTTC.

The table lists this clone with a count of one. The chain combines TRBV7-9 with TRBJ2-1; no definite D call. This CDR3 spans 11 amino acids. V was cut by 1 base and J by 9 bases, with 4 bases left in between. Per germline, CDR1 SEHNR and CDR2 FQNEAQ (reference sequence). CDR3: CASSLVGEQFF. CDR3 coding DNA: TGTGCCAGCAGCTTAGTCGGTGAGCAGTTCTTC. Filled out from reference TRBV7-9 and TRBJ2-1, the complete variable domain reads DTGVSQNPRHKITKRGQNVTFRCDPISEHNRLYWYRQTLGQGPEFLTYFQNEAQLEKSRLLSDRFSAERPKGSFSTLEIQRTEQGDSAMYLCASSLVGEQFFGPGTRLTVL.

The chain links TRBV9 to TRBJ2-7, with 7 bases lining up with TRBD1. The CDR3 sequence is 14 residues long. Germline V gene lookup returns CDR1 SGDLS and CDR2 YYNGEE. The V segment lost 3 bases and the J segment 4 bases; nucleotides outside the gene matches: 7. The CDR3 loop is CASSAGQTTYEQYF. The CDR3 bases are TGTGCCAGCAGCGCGGGACAGACTACTTACGAGCAGTACTTC.

Only one count was recorded for this clone. The J gene is TRBJ1-1, the V gene TRBV5-1; 8 bases are shared with TRBD1. Germline V gives CDR1 SGHRS, CDR2 YFSETQ. Trimming at V came to 4 bases and at J to 10 bases, leaving 12 bases not matched to a gene. The CDR3 length is 14 residues. The CDR3 coding sequence is TGCGCCAGCAGCGCCCTAAGACAGGGGTCAGGAGCTTTCTTT. It yields the protein CASSALRQGSGAFF. Full variable domain (missing parts from reference TRBV5-1 and TRBJ1-1): KAGVTQTPRYLIKTRGQQVTLSCSPISGHRSVSWYQQTPGQGLQFLFEYFSETQRNKGNFPGRFSGRQFSNSRSEMNVSTLELGDSALYLCASSALRQGSGAFFGQGTRLTVV.

V gene TRBV5-1 combines with J gene TRBJ2-7; perhaps TRBD2 as D (5 bases). The CDR3 is 12 residues long. CDR1 and CDR2 from the germline V gene are SGHRS and YFSETQ. Between the trimmed V and J ends, which lost 4 bases and 6 bases, there was a span of 11 bases. This CDR3 is CASSIGLREQYF. CDR3 sequence (DNA): TGCGCCAGCAGCATAGGACTGCGCGAGCAGTACTTC.

The CDR3 spells CASKSPGRTDTQYF. Here the CDR3 DNA reads TGTGCCAGCAAATCACCGGGAAGGACAGATACGCAGTATTTT. The chain carries TRBV6-5 and TRBJ2-3, with a possible D match to TRBD2 (5 bases). Trimming pared 7 bases from V and 3 bases from J, leaving 14 bases between. The germline CDR1 and CDR2 sequences are MNHEY and SVGAGI. CDR3 length: 14 residues.

This chain connects TRBV6-1 to TRBJ2-1; 10 bases are shared with TRBD2. V shed 6 bases and J 4 bases; nucleotides not matched to a gene: 6. The CDR3 is 15 amino acids. Germline V gene sequence: CDR1 MNHNS, CDR2 SASEGT. The CDR3 spells CASSLAGGPYNEQFF. CDR3 sequence (DNA): TGTGCCAGCAGCTTAGCGGGGGGCCCTTACAATGAGCAGTTCTTC.

The chain combines TRBV6-5 with TRBJ1-2; TRBD1 matches 7 bases. Per the germline V gene, CDR1 is MNHEY and CDR2 is SVGAGI. There are 13 residues in the CDR3. The junction had 3 bases not matched to a gene; V was cut back by 2 bases and J by 6 bases. The DNA for the CDR3 is TGTGCCAGCAGTTACCACAGGGGCGATGGCTACACCTTC. This encodes CASSYHRGDGYTF.

This rearrangement joins TRBV7-9 to TRBJ2-1; TRBD2 matches at 9 bases. This CDR3 is built from 17 residues. Per germline, CDR1 SEHNR and CDR2 FQNEAQ (reference sequence). The J segment lost 7 bases and the V segment lost 1 base, leaving 11 bases of the junction unmatched. Here the CDR3 DNA reads TGTGCCAGCAGCTTAGTAGAGAGCGCGGGAGGGTCTAATGAGCAGTTCTTC. Translated, it gives CASSLVESAGGSNEQFF.

A few counts support this clone. The J gene is TRBJ1-1, the V gene TRBV27; D gene uncertain. V was pared by 1 base and J by 1 base, with 10 bases between. The CDR3 runs 15 residues. Germline V CDR1 and CDR2: MNHEY, SMNVEV (reference sequence). The CDR3 loop reads CASSLYMSGNTEAFF. CDR3 coding DNA: TGTGCCAGCAGTTTATACATGTCGGGGAACACTGAAGCTTTCTTT.

The chain uses TRBV9 and TRBJ1-2, with 8 bases aligning to TRBD1. The CDR3 runs 17 residues. V was pared by 3 bases and J by 8 bases, with 18 bases of the junction left unmatched. Germline CDR1 reads SGDLS; CDR2 reads YYNGEE. Here the CDR3 DNA reads TGTGCCAGCAGCGAACCGACACCGACAGGGGTCCTTCGAGGCTACACCTTC. Translating it yields CASSEPTPTGVLRGYTF.

This clone has more than one count but fewer than ten. The chain links TRBV4-1 to TRBJ1-1; perhaps TRBD1 as D (6 bases). The germline CDR1 and CDR2 sequences are MGHRA and YSYEKL. Trimming cost V 3 bases and J 0 bases, with 11 bases left between them. The length of the CDR3 is 15 residues. The CDR3 DNA sequence: TGCGCCAGCAGCCAGGAGGACAGACTGAACACTGAAGCTTTCTTT. The encoded protein is CASSQEDRLNTEAFF.

The chain combines TRBV6-4 with TRBJ2-6; a possible D gene is TRBD1 (6 bases). Germline assignment: CDR1 MRHNA and CDR2 SNTAGT. The V and J ends lost 4 bases and 1 base respectively, with 11 bases between them. CDR3 size: 16 residues. The CDR3 spells CASSVDSQSGANVLTF. The CDR3 coding sequence is TGTGCCAGCAGTGTGGACAGCCAATCTGGGGCCAACGTCCTGACTTTC.

CDR3 coding DNA: TGCGCCAGCAGCTCCGGGGGTGAGAAGGGGACTGAAGCTTTCTTT. Amino acids: CASSSGGEKGTEAFF. The V gene is TRBV5-1, the J gene TRBJ1-1; D is possibly TRBD1 (5 bases). Germline V gives CDR1 SGHRS, CDR2 YFSETQ. V was shortened by 3 bases and J by 5 bases, with 17 bases between the two germline ends. This CDR3 is built from 15 residues. Using reference TRBV5-1 and TRBJ1-1 for the parts outside the CDR3, the full variable domain is KAGVTQTPRYLIKTRGQQVTLSCSPISGHRSVSWYQQTPGQGLQFLFEYFSETQRNKGNFPGRFSGRQFSNSRSEMNVSTLELGDSALYLCASSSGGEKGTEAFFGQGTRLTVV.

The chain carries TRBV5-1 and TRBJ2-4; 9 bases match TRBD1. V lost 5 bases and J lost 8; bases outside the gene matches: 2. From germline, CDR1 is SGHRS and CDR2 YFSETQ. The CDR3 covers 12 residues. CDR3 amino acids: CASRGQGDIQYF. The CDR3 DNA reads as TGCGCCAGCAGGGGACAGGGAGACATTCAGTACTTC.